The 32 T cell receptor beta chains below come from one sample, sequenced in a study of T cell repertoires in cytomegalovirus infection. TCRdb redid the calling of the reads with MiXCR, one entry per CDR3 protein. The data show around 320,000 distinct CDR3 sequences, with 8% to 9.5% seen just once and around 4.1% held by the top ten. What was sequenced was PBMCs. The receptors derive from a human donor in good health (CMV status not recorded). Some clones in this sample may be carry-over from other donors' samples.

This clonotype was picked up many times. This chain links TRBV12-5 with TRBJ2-3; 9 bases line up with TRBD2. Germline CDR1 reads LGHNT; CDR2 reads FRNRAP. This CDR3 is built from 17 residues. V was pared by 1 base and J by 1 base, with 6 bases of the junction left unmatched. This CDR3 reads CASGLEKEREGTDTQYF. CDR3 DNA sequence: TGTGCTAGTGGTTTGGAAAAAGAGCGGGAGGGCACAGATACGCAGTATTTT.

This clonotype was seen many times. The chain is built from TRBV10-3 and TRBJ1-1, with D unclear. V shed 2 bases and J shed 1 base, with 8 bases lying between them. CDR3 size: 14 residues. The V gene's germline CDR1 is ENHRY and CDR2 SYGVKD. The CDR3 loop reads CAISEISRNTEAFF. Written as DNA, the CDR3 is TGTGCCATCAGTGAGATTAGTCGGAACACTGAAGCTTTCTTT.

The chain recombines TRBV29-1 with TRBJ2-1; D gene unclear. Germline V gene data show CDR1 as SQVTM and CDR2 as ANQGSEA. CDR3 length equals 10 residues. V lost 4 bases, J lost 7 bases, and 5 bases lay in between. The CDR3 bases are TGCAGCGTTGTTGAGAATGAGCAGTTCTTC. Its translation: CSVVENEQFF.

Ten or more counts support this clonotype. One end of the junction is discordant with germline, which a read error may explain. This chain joins TRBV7-2 and TRBJ2-3; 9 nucleotides agree with TRBD1. The germline V gene has CDR1 SGHTA and CDR2 FQGNSA. This CDR3 spans 13 amino acids. The CDR3: CASSPRVGQGYFF. CDR3 DNA sequence: TGTGCCAGCAGCCCAAGGGTGGGACAGGGCTACTTTTTT.

The chain has TRBV20-1 and TRBJ2-3; unclear D gene. The V and J ends lost 5 bases and 6 bases respectively, with 15 bases between them. Germline V gene sequence: CDR1 DFQATT, CDR2 SNEGSKA (reference sequence). CDR3 length: 13 amino acids. In DNA, the CDR3 is TGCAGTGCTGACACTCGCCCCGGCGATACGCAGTATTTT. It specifies CSADTRPGDTQYF.

V and J are TRBV20-1 and TRBJ2-7; D assignment may be TRBD1 or TRBD2 (6 bases each). Trimming removed 1 base from V and 2 bases from J, with 12 bases in between. CDR1 is DFQATT and CDR2 is SNEGSKA in the germline V gene (reference sequence). The CDR3 totals 14 residues. For the CDR3, the DNA is TGCAGTGCTAGAGTCGGGGGCGCCGCCTACGAGCAGTACTTC. This translates into CSARVGGAAYEQYF.

This clonotype was seen more than once but under ten times. The chain links TRBV25-1 to TRBJ2-5; D assignment may be TRBD1 or TRBD2 (5 bases each). Germline CDR1 MGHDK, CDR2 SYGVNS. V was pared by 5 bases and J by 4 bases, with 17 bases between. The CDR3 length is 15 residues. This CDR3 reads CASSFAGTVGETQYF. The CDR3 region has the DNA TGTGCCAGCAGTTTTGCCGGGACGGTGGGAGAGACCCAGTACTTC.

This clonotype was counted ten times or more. The rearrangement links TRBV6-4 to TRBJ1-2; unclear D gene. CDR3 length: 16 residues. Per germline, CDR1 MRHNA and CDR2 SNTAGT. The ends were cut back, 3 bases at V and 8 bases at J, with 22 bases in the middle. CDR3 sequence: CASSDTSGSSRPGYTF. CDR3 nucleotide sequence: TGTGCCAGCAGTGATACCAGCGGGTCTTCGCGCCCGGGCTACACCTTC.

V and J are TRBV14 and TRBJ1-1, with 7 bases lining up with TRBD1. CDR1 and CDR2 from the germline V gene are SGHDN and FVKESK. CDR3 size: 14 residues. Losses at the gene ends were 1 base for V and 6 bases for J; bases not matched to a gene: 5. The chain's CDR3 is CASSQALGQAEAFF. As DNA, the CDR3 is TGTGCCAGCAGCCAAGCCCTAGGACAGGCTGAAGCTTTCTTT.

The sample holds many counts of this clonotype. The chain recombines TRBV12-3 or TRBV12-4 with TRBJ2-1, with a tentative D call TRBD2 (5 bases). V shed 5 bases and J shed 1 base, with 12 bases lying between them. This CDR3 region has 15 residues. The CDR3 bases are TGTGCCAGCAGTCAACTCCCGGGGTCCTACAATGAGCAGTTCTTC. This sequence encodes CASSQLPGSYNEQFF.

The rearrangement uses TRBV20-1 and TRBJ2-2; 7 positions agree with TRBD1. With V trimmed by 3 bases and J by 2 bases, 6 bases remained unmatched. The CDR3 is made up of 15 amino acids. Germline CDR1 is DFQATT and CDR2 is SNEGSKA (reference sequence). CDR3 residues: CSARGTGANTGELFF. The CDR3 DNA follows: TGCAGTGCTAGGGGAACAGGGGCTAACACCGGGGAGCTGTTTTTT.

In regard to this clonotype: The CDR3 does not end in the conserved phenylalanine or tryptophan, so this is likely a read error. The chain employs TRBV4-2 and TRBJ1-4, with TRBD1 matching 11 bases. The CDR3 has 19 residues. Per the germline V gene, CDR1 is LGHNA and CDR2 is YNFKEQ. Trimming cost V 1 base and J 0 bases; bases outside gene matches: 7. The CDR3 loop is CASSQGLPGQGATNEKLFL. The CDR3 DNA is TGTGCCAGCAGCCAAGGTTTACCGGGACAGGGGGCAACTAATGAAAAACTGTTTCTT.

This clonotype has more than one count but fewer than ten. The J gene is TRBJ2-7, the V gene TRBV6-2 or TRBV6-3, with a tentative D call TRBD1 (5 bases). Germline values: CDR1 MNHEY, CDR2 SVGEGT. The germline V and J ends were trimmed by 7 bases and 5 bases, with 18 bases remaining between them. This CDR3 is 14 amino acids long. The CDR3 reads CASKRGPGLDEQYF. CDR3 DNA sequence: TGTGCCAGCAAAAGGGGTCCGGGTCTCGACGAGCAGTACTTC.

V gene TRBV27 combines with J gene TRBJ1-5; TRBD1 aligns across 8 bases. CDR1 is MNHEY, CDR2 SMNVEV, per germline (reference sequence). Trimming took 6 bases from V and 5 from J; bases not matched to a gene: 6. The CDR3 is made up of 14 amino acids. CDR3 sequence reads: CASSRGTGHQPQHF. In DNA, the CDR3 is TGTGCCAGCAGCCGCGGGACAGGCCATCAGCCCCAGCATTTT.

This chain uses TRBV7-2 with TRBJ2-7; tentatively, D is TRBD2 (5 bases). V was pared by 5 bases and J by 2 bases, with 16 bases between. Germline V CDR1 and CDR2: SGHTA, FQGNSA. The CDR3 sequence is 15 residues long. The CDR3 sequence is CASSPGGIPAYEQYF. CDR3 bases: TGTGCCAGCAGCCCCGGAGGAATACCCGCCTACGAGCAGTACTTC.

This clonotype came up a few times. This chain links TRBV6-5 with TRBJ2-3, with 9 bases lining up with TRBD2. The CDR3 extends over 18 amino acids. After removal of 7 bases from V and 1 base from J, the junction contained 15 bases not matched to a gene. CDR1 is MNHEY and CDR2 is SVGAGI in the germline V gene. The CDR3 is CASKGLAGGPLGTDTQYF. The CDR3, as DNA: TGTGCCAGCAAGGGGTTGGCGGGGGGGCCGTTGGGCACAGATACGCAGTATTTT.

This clonotype was detected ten times or more. The chain carries TRBV28 and TRBJ2-7, with D perhaps TRBD2 (7 bases). Trimming stripped 7 bases from V and 0 bases from J, with 16 bases between. Germline V gives CDR1 MDHEN, CDR2 SYDVKM. The CDR3 is 15 residues long. This CDR3 reads CASTVGGTHSYEQYF. The CDR3, as DNA: TGTGCCAGCACCGTGGGGGGGACACACTCCTACGAGCAGTACTTC.

J is TRBJ2-1 and V is TRBV19; perhaps TRBD1 as D (5 bases). Germline CDR1 is LNHDA and CDR2 is SQIVND (reference sequence). The length of the CDR3 is 15 residues. V gave up 4 bases and J gave up 0 bases, with 10 bases separating them. The CDR3 DNA follows: TGTGCCAGTAGTACCCCTGACAGCTCCTACAATGAGCAGTTCTTC. As protein: CASSTPDSSYNEQFF.

This chain uses TRBV7-2 with TRBJ2-7; 14 bases agree with TRBD2. The CDR3 length is 16 residues. In germline, CDR1 is SGHTA, CDR2 FQGNSA. V was pared by 5 bases and J by 5 bases, with 8 bases of the junction left unmatched. The CDR3 here is CASSPGTSGSLHEQYF. The CDR3 DNA reads as TGTGCCAGCAGCCCGGGGACTAGCGGGAGCCTCCACGAGCAGTACTTC.

This clonotype was found many times. The CDR3 DNA reads as TGTGCCAGCAGCCCCTCGGGCGCAGTCCGTGAGCAGTTCTTC. The encoded protein is CASSPSGAVREQFF. The rearrangement joins TRBV7-9 to TRBJ2-1; D is unresolved. The length of the CDR3 is 14 residues. Germline V CDR1 and CDR2: SEHNR, FQNEAQ (reference sequence). Between the trimmed V and J ends, which lost 5 bases and 9 bases, there was a span of 17 bases.

This clonotype was recorded a few times. This sequence joins TRBV7-9 and TRBJ2-1; TRBD1 might be the D (6 bases). V dropped 3 bases and J dropped 6 bases, with 15 bases sitting between them. The CDR3 runs to 15 residues. The germline V gene has CDR1 SEHNR and CDR2 FQNEAQ (reference sequence). CDR3 region: CASSFRGTPTNEQFF. The CDR3 nucleotides are TGTGCCAGCAGCTTTAGGGGGACCCCTACCAATGAGCAGTTCTTC. The full variable domain, with the rest looked up from reference TRBV7-9 and TRBJ2-1, is DTGVSQNPRHKITKRGQNVTFRCDPISEHNRLYWYRQTLGQGPEFLTYFQNEAQLEKSRLLSDRFSAERPKGSFSTLEIQRTEQGDSAMYLCASSFRGTPTNEQFFGPGTRLTVL.

The chain combines TRBV5-5 with TRBJ2-7, with D perhaps matching TRBD2 (5 bases). Germline V gene data show CDR1 as SGHKS and CDR2 as YYEKEE (reference sequence). V was pared by 4 bases and J by 2 bases, with 13 bases between. This CDR3 contains 14 residues. CDR3 protein: CASSIAGVPYEQYF. The CDR3 bases are TGTGCCAGCAGCATTGCCGGGGTTCCCTACGAGCAGTACTTC.

This rearrangement joins TRBV7-2 to TRBJ1-6, with 9 bases identical to TRBD1. Trimming at V came to 5 bases and at J to 6 bases, leaving 8 bases not matched to a gene. Germline V lookup: CDR1 SGHTA, CDR2 FQGNSA. The CDR3 covers 16 residues. The CDR3 region has the DNA TGTGCCAGCAGCGGACAGGGGACGGGTCGTAATTCACCCCTCCACTTT. Its translation: CASSGQGTGRNSPLHF.

This chain links TRBV12-3 or TRBV12-4 with TRBJ1-2, with 7 bases matching TRBD1. This CDR3 is built from 14 residues. The J segment lost 4 bases and the V segment lost 3 bases, leaving 5 bases of the junction unmatched. In DNA form, the CDR3 reads TGTGCCAGCAGTTTGAGGGGGCGCGGCTATGGCTACACCTTC. Residues: CASSLRGRGYGYTF.

This chain connects TRBV27 to TRBJ2-3; D possibly uses TRBD1 or TRBD2 (5 bases each). The CDR3 has 15 residues. V lost 3 bases and J 3 bases, leaving 13 bases between the germline ends. Germline CDR1 is MNHEY and CDR2 is SMNVEV (reference sequence). The CDR3 protein is CASSFLGDRTDTQYF. The CDR3 DNA reads TGTGCCAGCAGTTTTCTGGGGGATAGAACAGATACGCAGTATTTT.

V and J are TRBV28 and TRBJ2-4; D is perhaps TRBD2 (5 bases). The germline gives CDR1 MDHEN, CDR2 SYDVKM. This CDR3 comprises 15 residues. V was cut by 5 bases and J by 0 bases, with 11 bases left in between. CDR3 DNA: TGTGCCAGCAGTCCGGGATCCCTAGCCAAAAACATTCAGTACTTC. As protein: CASSPGSLAKNIQYF. The complete variable domain, with remaining parts taken from reference TRBV28 and TRBJ2-4, reads DVKVTQSSRYLVKRTGEKVFLECVQDMDHENMFWYRQDPGLGLRLIYFSYDVKMKEKGDIPEGYSVSREKKERFSLILESASTNQTSMYLCASSPGSLAKNIQYFGAGTRLSVL.

This chain links TRBV7-2 with TRBJ2-3; 10 nucleotides align to TRBD2. After removal of 6 bases from V and 0 bases from J, the junction contained 9 bases not matched to a gene. Per germline, CDR1 SGHTA and CDR2 FQGNSA. This CDR3 has 17 residues. Here the CDR3 DNA reads TGTGCCAGCAGACGTATAGCGGGAGGTCTGAGCACAGATACGCAGTATTTT. It encodes CASRRIAGGLSTDTQYF.

This chain connects TRBV20-1 to TRBJ2-5; 11 bases line up with TRBD2. Trimming at V came to 3 bases and at J to 4 bases, leaving 10 bases not matched to a gene. CDR1 DFQATT and CDR2 SNEGSKA come from the germline V gene (reference sequence). This CDR3 comprises 16 residues. CDR3 residues: CSARKLAGGRPETQYF. Written as DNA, the CDR3 is TGCAGTGCTAGGAAGTTAGCGGGGGGGCGCCCAGAGACCCAGTACTTC.

This clonotype has only a few counts. V gene TRBV19 combines with J gene TRBJ2-1, with 11 nucleotides matching TRBD2. This CDR3 has 15 residues. CDR1 is LNHDA and CDR2 is SQIVND in the germline V gene (reference sequence). V was clipped by 5 bases and J by 3 bases; unmatched bases: 3. CDR3: CASSEGTSGYNEQFF. CDR3 DNA sequence: TGTGCCAGTAGTGAAGGGACTAGCGGCTACAATGAGCAGTTCTTC.

The rearrangement joins TRBV12-5 to TRBJ1-1, with a weak D call TRBD1 (5 bases). The CDR3 extends over 12 amino acids. V lost 2 bases, J lost 5 bases, and 6 bases lay in between. CDR1 is LGHNT and CDR2 is FRNRAP in the germline V gene. DNA for the CDR3: TGTGCTAGTGGTTTGAGGGGTACTGAAGCTTTCTTT. Amino acids: CASGLRGTEAFF.

The chain carries TRBV4-3 and TRBJ2-2; weak D call: TRBD1 (5 bases). From germline, CDR1 is LGHNA and CDR2 YSLEER. The CDR3 has 15 amino acids. V was trimmed by 0 bases and J by 5 bases, leaving 10 bases between them. The CDR3 loop is CASSQDLQGTGELFF. CDR3 in DNA: TGCGCCAGCAGCCAAGACCTTCAGGGAACCGGGGAGCTGTTTTTT.

The sample holds a few counts of this clonotype. This sequence joins TRBV11-1 and TRBJ1-6, with 11 bases fitting TRBD1. Germline V gene lookup returns CDR1 SGHAT and CDR2 FQDESV (reference sequence). This CDR3 has 14 amino acids. V was pared by 4 bases and J by 9 bases, with 2 bases of the junction left unmatched. CDR3 bases: TGTGCCAGCAGCTACGGGACAGGGGGTTCACCCCTCCACTTT. Its protein is CASSYGTGGSPLHF.